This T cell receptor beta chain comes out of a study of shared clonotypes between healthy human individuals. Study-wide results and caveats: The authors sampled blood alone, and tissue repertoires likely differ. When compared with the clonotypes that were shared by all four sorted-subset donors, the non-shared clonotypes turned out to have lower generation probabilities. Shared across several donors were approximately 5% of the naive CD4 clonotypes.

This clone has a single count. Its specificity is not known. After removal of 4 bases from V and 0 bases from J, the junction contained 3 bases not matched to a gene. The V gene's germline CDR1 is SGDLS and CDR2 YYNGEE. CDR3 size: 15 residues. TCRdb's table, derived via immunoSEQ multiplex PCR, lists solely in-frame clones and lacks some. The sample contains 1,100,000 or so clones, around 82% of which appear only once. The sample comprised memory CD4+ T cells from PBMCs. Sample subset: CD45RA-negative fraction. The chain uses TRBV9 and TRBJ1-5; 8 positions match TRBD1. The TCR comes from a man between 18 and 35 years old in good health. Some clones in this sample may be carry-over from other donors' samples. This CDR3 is CASSRTGYSNQPQHF. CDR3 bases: TGTGCCAGCAGCAGGACAGGGTATAGCAATCAGCCCCAGCATTTT.